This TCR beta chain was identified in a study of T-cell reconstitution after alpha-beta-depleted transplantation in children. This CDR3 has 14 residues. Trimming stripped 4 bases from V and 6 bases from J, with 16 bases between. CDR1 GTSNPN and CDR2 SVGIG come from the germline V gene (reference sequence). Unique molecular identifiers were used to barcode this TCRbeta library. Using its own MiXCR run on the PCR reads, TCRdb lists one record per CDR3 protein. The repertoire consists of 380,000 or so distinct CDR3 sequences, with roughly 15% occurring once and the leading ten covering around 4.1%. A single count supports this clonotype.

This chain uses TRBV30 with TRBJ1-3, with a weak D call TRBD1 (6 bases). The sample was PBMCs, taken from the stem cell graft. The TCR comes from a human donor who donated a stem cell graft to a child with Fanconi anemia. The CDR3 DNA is TGTGCCTGGAAAGATCAGGGGCGGATAAACACCATATATTTT. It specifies CAWKDQGRINTIYF.